The 8 T cell receptor beta chains presented below share a single source sample, sequenced in a study of cytomegalovirus exposure and HLA in healthy donors. The PCR contained 60 Vbeta and 13 Jbeta primers. Sequencing used immunoSEQ multiplex PCR; TCRdb keeps in-frame clones, though not all of them. This sample has some 76,000 clones; roughly 76% occur once, and the top ten carry about 12%. Sequenced input: PBMCs. These receptors all stem from a male donor in good health and CMV-seropositive.

The rearrangement joins TRBV30 to TRBJ2-5; 11 bases map to TRBD2. Trimming at V came to 4 bases and at J to 4 bases, leaving 11 bases not matched to a gene. Germline V lookup: CDR1 GTSNPN, CDR2 SVGIG (reference sequence). The CDR3 runs to 16 residues. In nucleotides, the CDR3 is TGTGCCTGGACGAGGGGACTAGCGGCGGGAGGAGAGACCCAGTACTTC. As protein: CAWTRGLAAGGETQYF.

The chain links TRBV12-5 to TRBJ1-4, with a weak D call TRBD1 (5 bases). The germline V gene encodes CDR1 LGHNT and CDR2 FRNRAP. Trimming took 4 bases from V and 1 from J, leaving 7 bases between them. There are 14 residues in the CDR3. This chain's CDR3 is CASGSGQTNEKLFF. DNA of the CDR3: TGTGCTAGTGGTTCAGGACAAACTAATGAAAAACTGTTTTTT.

The rearrangement uses TRBV30 and TRBJ2-7; D ambiguous. CDR1 is GTSNPN and CDR2 is SVGIG in the germline V gene (reference sequence). The length of the CDR3 is 13 residues. The ends were cut back, 1 base at V and 2 bases at J, with 9 bases in the middle. Here the CDR3 reads CAWSAVQTYEQYF. The CDR3 DNA follows: TGTGCCTGGAGTGCGGTACAGACCTACGAGCAGTACTTC.

The chain combines TRBV7-2 with TRBJ2-5; D is ambiguous. V was shortened by 8 bases and J by 3 bases, with 7 bases between the two germline ends. Germline lookup yields CDR1 SGHTA and CDR2 FQGNSA. The CDR3 extends over 11 amino acids. The chain's CDR3 is CASSREETQYF. The CDR3 nucleotides are TGTGCCAGCTCTAGAGAAGAGACCCAGTACTTC.

This chain links TRBV18 with TRBJ2-3, with D unclear. The germline CDR1 and CDR2 sequences are KGHSH and LQKENI. The germline V and J ends were trimmed by 2 bases and 3 bases, with 6 bases remaining between them. The CDR3 has 13 amino acids. CDR3: CASSPRRTDTQYF. The CDR3 DNA is TGTGCCAGCTCACCAAGGAGAACAGATACGCAGTATTTT.

V gene TRBV2 combines with J gene TRBJ2-5; TRBD2 aligns across 14 bases. The CDR3 loop spans 15 amino acids. The germline gives CDR1 SNHLY, CDR2 FYNNEI. Trimming took 7 bases from V and 5 from J; bases not matched to a gene: 6. CDR3 sequence reads: CASNRLAGGSETQYF. The CDR3 bases are TGTGCCAGCAACCGACTAGCGGGAGGGAGTGAGACCCAGTACTTC.

This chain connects TRBV6-1 to TRBJ2-7; possible D gene TRBD1, 6 bases. V lost 3 bases, J lost 6 bases, and 15 bases lay in between. The germline CDR1 and CDR2 sequences are MNHNS and SASEGT. The CDR3 has 14 amino acids. The CDR3 DNA reads as TGTGCCAGCAGTGAGCACCACAGGGTAGGCGAGCAGTACTTC. It yields the protein CASSEHHRVGEQYF.

In this sample, this clone turned up a few times. This chain connects TRBV19 to TRBJ2-1, with D perhaps matching TRBD1 (6 bases). V lost 5 bases, J lost 14 bases, and 22 bases lay in between. Germline CDR1 and CDR2: LNHDA and SQIVND (reference sequence). This CDR3 contains 14 residues. Here the CDR3 DNA reads TGTGCCAGTAGTCCGGACGAGAGACAGGTTCGGGAGTTCTTC. Translating gives CASSPDERQVREFF.